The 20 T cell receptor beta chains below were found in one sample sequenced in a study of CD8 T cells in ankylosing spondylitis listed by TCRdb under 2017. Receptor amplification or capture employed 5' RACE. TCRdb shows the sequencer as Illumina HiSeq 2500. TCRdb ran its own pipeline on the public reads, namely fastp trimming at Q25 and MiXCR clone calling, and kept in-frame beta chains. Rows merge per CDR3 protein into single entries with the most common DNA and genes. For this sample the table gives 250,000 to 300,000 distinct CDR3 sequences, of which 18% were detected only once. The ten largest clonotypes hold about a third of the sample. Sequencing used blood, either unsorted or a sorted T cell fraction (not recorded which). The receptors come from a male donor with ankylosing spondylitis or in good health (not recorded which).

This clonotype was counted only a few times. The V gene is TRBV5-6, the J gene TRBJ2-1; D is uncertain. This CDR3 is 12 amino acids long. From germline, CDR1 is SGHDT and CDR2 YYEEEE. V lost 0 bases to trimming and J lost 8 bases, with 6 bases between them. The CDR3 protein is CASSLERDEQFF. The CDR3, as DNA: TGTGCCAGCAGCTTGGAACGGGATGAGCAGTTCTTC.

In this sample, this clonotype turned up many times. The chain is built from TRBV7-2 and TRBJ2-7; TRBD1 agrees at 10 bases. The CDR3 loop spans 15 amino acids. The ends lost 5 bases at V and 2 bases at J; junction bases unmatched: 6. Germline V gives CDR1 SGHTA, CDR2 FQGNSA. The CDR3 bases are TGTGCCAGCAGCGTGGGGACAGGGGCGCCCTACGAGCAGTACTTC. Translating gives CASSVGTGAPYEQYF.

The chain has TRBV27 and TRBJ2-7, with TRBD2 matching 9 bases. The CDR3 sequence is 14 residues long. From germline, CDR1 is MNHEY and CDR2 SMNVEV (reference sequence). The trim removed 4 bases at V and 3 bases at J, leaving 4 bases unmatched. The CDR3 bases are TGTGCCAGCAGTTCCAGCGGGAGGAACTACGAGCAGTACTTC. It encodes CASSSSGRNYEQYF.

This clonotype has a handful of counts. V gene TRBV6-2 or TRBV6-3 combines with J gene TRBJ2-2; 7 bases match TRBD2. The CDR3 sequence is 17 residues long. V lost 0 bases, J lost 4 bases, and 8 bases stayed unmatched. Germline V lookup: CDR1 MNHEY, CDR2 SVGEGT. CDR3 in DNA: TGTGCCAGCAGTTACTCGGCGAGCGGGGTCCTCACCGGGGAGCTGTTTTTT. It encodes CASSYSASGVLTGELFF.

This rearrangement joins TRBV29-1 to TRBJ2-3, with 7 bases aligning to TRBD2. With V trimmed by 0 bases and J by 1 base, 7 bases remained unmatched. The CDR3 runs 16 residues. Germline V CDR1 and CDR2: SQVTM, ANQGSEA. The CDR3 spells CSVEDLERDGTDTQYF. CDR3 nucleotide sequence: TGCAGCGTTGAAGATCTAGAGCGGGACGGCACAGATACGCAGTATTTT.

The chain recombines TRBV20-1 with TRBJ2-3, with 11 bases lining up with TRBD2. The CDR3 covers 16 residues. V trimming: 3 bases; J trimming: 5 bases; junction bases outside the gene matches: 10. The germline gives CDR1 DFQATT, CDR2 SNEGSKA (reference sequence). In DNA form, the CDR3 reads TGCAGTGCTAGTAGGGTTACTAGCGGGAGTGAAGATACGCAGTATTTT. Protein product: CSASRVTSGSEDTQYF.

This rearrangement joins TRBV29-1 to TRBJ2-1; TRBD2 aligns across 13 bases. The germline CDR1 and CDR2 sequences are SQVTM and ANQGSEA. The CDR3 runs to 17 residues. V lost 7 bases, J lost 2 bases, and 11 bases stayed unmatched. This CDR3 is CSGTGTSGNPTYNEQFF. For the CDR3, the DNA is TGCAGCGGAACCGGGACTAGCGGGAACCCAACCTACAATGAGCAGTTCTTC.

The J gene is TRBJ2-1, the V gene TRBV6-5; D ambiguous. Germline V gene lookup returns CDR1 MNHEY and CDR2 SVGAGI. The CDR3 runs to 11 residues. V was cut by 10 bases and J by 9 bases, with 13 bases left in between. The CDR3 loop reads CATYGRAEQFF. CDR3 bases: TGTGCCACGTATGGCCGGGCTGAGCAGTTCTTC.

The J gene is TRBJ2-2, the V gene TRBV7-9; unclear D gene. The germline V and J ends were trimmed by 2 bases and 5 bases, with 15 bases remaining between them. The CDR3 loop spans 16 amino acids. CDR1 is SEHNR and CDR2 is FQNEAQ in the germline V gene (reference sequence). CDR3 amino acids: CASSLYVGQPTGELFF. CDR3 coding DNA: TGTGCCAGCAGCTTATATGTAGGCCAGCCTACCGGGGAGCTGTTTTTT.

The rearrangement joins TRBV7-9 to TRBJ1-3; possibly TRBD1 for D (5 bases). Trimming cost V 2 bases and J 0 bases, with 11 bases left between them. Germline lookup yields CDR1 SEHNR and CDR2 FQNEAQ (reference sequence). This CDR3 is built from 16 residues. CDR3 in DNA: TGTGCCAGCAGCTTACTCGGGACGAGCTCTGGAAACACCATATATTTT. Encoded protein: CASSLLGTSSGNTIYF.

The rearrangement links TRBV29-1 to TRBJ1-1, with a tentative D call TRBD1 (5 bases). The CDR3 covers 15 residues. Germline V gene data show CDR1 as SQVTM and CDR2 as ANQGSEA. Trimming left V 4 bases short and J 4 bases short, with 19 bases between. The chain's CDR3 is CSVGRFGQWGTEAFF. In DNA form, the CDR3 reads TGCAGCGTTGGAAGGTTTGGACAATGGGGCACTGAAGCTTTCTTT.

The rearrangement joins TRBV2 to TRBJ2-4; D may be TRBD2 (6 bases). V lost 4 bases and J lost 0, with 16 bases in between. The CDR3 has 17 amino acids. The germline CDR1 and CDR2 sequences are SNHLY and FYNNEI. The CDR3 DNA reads TGTGCCAGCAGTGTGGGACTCCCCACCCTAGCCAAAAACATTCAGTACTTC. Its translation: CASSVGLPTLAKNIQYF.

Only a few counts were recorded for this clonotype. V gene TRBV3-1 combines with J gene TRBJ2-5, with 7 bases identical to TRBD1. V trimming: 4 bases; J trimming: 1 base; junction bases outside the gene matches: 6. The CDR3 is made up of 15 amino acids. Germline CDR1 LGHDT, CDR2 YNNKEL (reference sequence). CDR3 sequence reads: CASSPTGWIQETQYF. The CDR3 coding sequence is TGTGCCAGCAGCCCGACAGGGTGGATCCAAGAGACCCAGTACTTC.

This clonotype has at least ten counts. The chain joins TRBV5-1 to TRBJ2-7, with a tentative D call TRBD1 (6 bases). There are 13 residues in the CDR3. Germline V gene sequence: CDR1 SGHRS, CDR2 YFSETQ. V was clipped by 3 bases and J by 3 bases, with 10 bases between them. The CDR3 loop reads CASSSRDNYEQYF. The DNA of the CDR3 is TGCGCCAGCAGCTCCCGGGACAACTACGAGCAGTACTTC.

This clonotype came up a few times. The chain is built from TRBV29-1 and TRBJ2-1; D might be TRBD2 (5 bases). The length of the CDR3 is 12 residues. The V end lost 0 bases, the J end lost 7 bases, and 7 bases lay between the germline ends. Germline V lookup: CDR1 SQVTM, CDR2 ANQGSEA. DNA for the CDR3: TGCAGCGTTGAAGAAGGAGGAAATGAGCAGTTCTTC. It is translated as CSVEEGGNEQFF.

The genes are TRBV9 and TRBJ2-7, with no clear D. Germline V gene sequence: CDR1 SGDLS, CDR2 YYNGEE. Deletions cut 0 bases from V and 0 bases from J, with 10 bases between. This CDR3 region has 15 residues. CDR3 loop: CASSVGSRSSYEQYF. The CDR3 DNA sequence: TGTGCCAGCAGCGTAGGTTCCAGGAGCTCCTACGAGCAGTACTTC.

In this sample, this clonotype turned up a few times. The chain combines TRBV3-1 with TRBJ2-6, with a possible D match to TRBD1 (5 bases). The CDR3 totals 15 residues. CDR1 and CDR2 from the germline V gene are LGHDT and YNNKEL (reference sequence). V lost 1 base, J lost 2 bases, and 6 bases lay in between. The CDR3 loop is CASSQGRAGANVLTF. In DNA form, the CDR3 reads TGTGCCAGCAGCCAAGGCAGGGCTGGGGCCAACGTCCTGACTTTC. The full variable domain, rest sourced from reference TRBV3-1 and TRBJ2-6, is DTAVSQTPKYLVTQMGNDKSIKCEQNLGHDTMYWYKQDSKKFLKIMFSYNNKELIINETVPNRFSPKSPDKAHLNLHINSLELGDSAVYFCASSQGRAGANVLTFGAGSRLTVL.

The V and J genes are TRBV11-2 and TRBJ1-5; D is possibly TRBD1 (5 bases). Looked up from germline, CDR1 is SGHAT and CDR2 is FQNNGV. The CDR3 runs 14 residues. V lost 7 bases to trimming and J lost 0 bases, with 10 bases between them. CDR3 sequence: CASNQGPSNQPQHF. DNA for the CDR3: TGTGCCAGCAACCAGGGACCTAGCAATCAGCCCCAGCATTTT.

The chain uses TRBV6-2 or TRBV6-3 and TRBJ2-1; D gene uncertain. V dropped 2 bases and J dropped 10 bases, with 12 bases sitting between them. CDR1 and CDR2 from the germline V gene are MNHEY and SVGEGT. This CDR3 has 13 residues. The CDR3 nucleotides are TGTGCCAGCAGTTACGTGGTTCCCAGCGAGCAGTTCTTC. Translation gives CASSYVVPSEQFF.

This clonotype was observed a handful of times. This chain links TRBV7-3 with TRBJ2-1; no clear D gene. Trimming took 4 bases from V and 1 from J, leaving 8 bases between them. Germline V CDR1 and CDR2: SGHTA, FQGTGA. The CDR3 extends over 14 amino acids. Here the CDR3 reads CASSSTDSYNEQFF. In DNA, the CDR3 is TGTGCCAGCAGCTCGACGGATTCCTACAATGAGCAGTTCTTC.